These 3 T cell receptor beta chains were all obtained from the same sample, sequenced in a study of blood T cell repertoires in COVID-19. Using immunoSEQ multiplex PCR, the repertoire was profiled, and TCRdb retains in-frame clones only, with some absent. This sample has 450,000 or so clones, with about 91% found just once. Sequencing was done on a sample of peripheral blood. These TCRs come from a man aged 18 to 35 with COVID-19, enrolled during active disease.

The chain carries TRBV21-1 and TRBJ2-1; the table's D call, TRBD2, was not checked against the DNA. TRBV21-1 is a pseudogene. The CDR3 totals 16 residues. The CDR3 DNA reads TGTGCCAGCAGCAAAGAAGGCGGGGAATTCTACAATGAGCAGTTCTTC. Amino acids: CASSKEGGEFYNEQFF.

The chain uses TRBV6-5 and TRBJ1-2; D not certain. This CDR3 comprises 13 residues. The germline V gene has CDR1 MNHEY and CDR2 SVGAGI. V was trimmed by 6 bases and J by 7 bases, leaving 15 bases between them. CDR3 loop: CASRRRGGSGYTF. For the CDR3, the DNA is TGTGCCAGCAGGCGCCGAGGCGGCTCTGGCTACACCTTC.

CDR3: CASSLNYGTGGRNTEAFF. In DNA form, the CDR3 reads TGTGCCAGCAGCCTCAACTACGGGACAGGGGGGAGGAACACTGAAGCTTTCTTT. This rearrangement joins TRBV5-6 to TRBJ1-1; 11 bases are shared with TRBD1. V trimming: 4 bases; J trimming: 1 base; junction bases outside the gene matches: 12. Per the germline V gene, CDR1 is SGHDT and CDR2 is YYEEEE. CDR3 size: 18 residues.